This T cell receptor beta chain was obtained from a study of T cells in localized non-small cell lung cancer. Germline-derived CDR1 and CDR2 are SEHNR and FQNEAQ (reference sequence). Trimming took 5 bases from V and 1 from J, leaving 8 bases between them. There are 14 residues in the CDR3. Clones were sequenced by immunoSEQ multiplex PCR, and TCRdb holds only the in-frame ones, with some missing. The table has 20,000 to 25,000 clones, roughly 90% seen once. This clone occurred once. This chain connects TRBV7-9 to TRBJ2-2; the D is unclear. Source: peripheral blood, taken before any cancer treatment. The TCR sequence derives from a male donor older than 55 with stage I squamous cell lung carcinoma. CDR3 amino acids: CASSLTRNTGELFF. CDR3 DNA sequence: TGTGCCAGCAGCCTAACACGGAACACCGGGGAGCTGTTTTTT.